Listed here are 10 T cell receptor beta chains from one sample, sequenced in a study of T-cell memory formation after mild COVID-19. TCRdb independently ran MiXCR on the 5' RACE reads; one entry per CDR3 protein. The sample lists around 420,000 distinct CDR3 sequences, around 24% occurring once. Material: PBMCs or a T cell subset sorted from them (not recorded which). Receptors originate from an adult woman who had mild COVID-19 (a few samples of this study predate the infection). Cell type and time point are not known.

The V gene is TRBV5-7, the J gene TRBJ2-3, with TRBD2 identical over 13 bases. TRBV5-7 is reported as an ORF; its role is uncertain. This CDR3 spans 16 amino acids. V was clipped by 6 bases and J by 3 bases; unmatched bases: 7. The CDR3 DNA reads TGTGCCAGCACCACACTAGCGGGGGGGCTGACAGATACGCAGTATTTT. This sequence encodes CASTTLAGGLTDTQYF.

The rearrangement uses TRBV7-9 and TRBJ1-1; 9 bases agree with TRBD1. Germline CDR1 is SEHNR and CDR2 is FQNEAQ (reference sequence). The CDR3 totals 14 residues. The V and J ends lost 5 bases and 4 bases, in that order; junction bases with no gene match: 5. The CDR3 protein is CASSLQGAFTEAFF. The CDR3 DNA follows: TGTGCCAGCAGCCTACAGGGGGCTTTCACTGAAGCTTTCTTT.

The genes are TRBV5-1 and TRBJ2-5; 9 bases align to TRBD1. This CDR3 spans 15 amino acids. J gave up 5 bases and V 4 bases, and 9 bases lay outside the gene matches. Germline lookup yields CDR1 SGHRS and CDR2 YFSETQ. CDR3 sequence reads: CASSAGTGRWETQYF. The CDR3 DNA is TGCGCCAGCAGCGCCGGGACAGGGAGGTGGGAGACCCAGTACTTC.

V and J are TRBV3-1 and TRBJ2-5, with 10 bases matching TRBD2. With 3 bases clipped from V and 5 bases from J, the junction kept 18 bases outside the gene matches. Germline CDR1 is LGHDT and CDR2 is YNNKEL (reference sequence). The CDR3 has 19 amino acids. The CDR3 here is CASSQTRQRGGLVGETQYF. CDR3 nucleotides: TGTGCCAGCAGCCAGACACGCCAGCGGGGGGGCCTAGTCGGTGAGACCCAGTACTTC.

V gene TRBV6-5 combines with J gene TRBJ2-3; either TRBD1 or TRBD2 may fit D (5 bases each). Germline CDR1 and CDR2: MNHEY and SVGAGI. V lost 5 bases and J 3 bases, leaving 15 bases between the germline ends. CDR3 length equals 15 residues. The CDR3 reads CASSRTGWGTDTQYF. The CDR3 DNA reads TGTGCCAGCAGTCGTACAGGCTGGGGGACAGATACGCAGTATTTT.

The chain carries TRBV2 and TRBJ2-7, with TRBD1 as a possible D gene (7 bases). Trimming pared 4 bases from V and 9 bases from J, leaving 10 bases between. Looked up from germline, CDR1 is SNHLY and CDR2 is FYNNEI. The CDR3 runs to 11 residues. DNA for the CDR3: TGTGCCAGCAGTGTGGAGGGGGCGCAGTACTTC. This translates into CASSVEGAQYF.

This CDR3 is CATSRGATGANEQFF. CDR3 in DNA: TGTGCCACCAGCAGAGGCGCGACAGGGGCCAATGAGCAGTTCTTC. The chain is built from TRBV15 and TRBJ2-1; 8 positions match TRBD1. The V and J ends lost 1 base and 6 bases, in that order; junction bases with no gene match: 5. This CDR3 region has 15 residues. The germline gives CDR1 LNHNV, CDR2 YYDKDF (reference sequence).

V is TRBV30 and J is TRBJ1-5, with D tentatively TRBD1 (5 bases). CDR3 size: 15 residues. Germline values: CDR1 GTSNPN, CDR2 SVGIG (reference sequence). Trimming took 0 bases from V and 2 from J, leaving 11 bases between them. The CDR3 nucleotides read TGTGCCTGGAGTGTGGGGGGAATCGGCAATCAGCCCCAGCATTTT. Translated, it gives CAWSVGGIGNQPQHF. The full variable domain, with the rest looked up from reference TRBV30 and TRBJ1-5, is SQTIHQWPATLVQPVGSPLSLECTVEGTSNPNLYWYRQAAGRGLQLLFYSVGIGQISSEVPQNLSASRPQDRQFILSSKKLLLSDSGFYLCAWSVGGIGNQPQHFGDGTRLSIL.

This clonotype was recorded a few times. The chain combines TRBV24-1 with TRBJ2-1; possible D gene TRBD2, 6 bases. The germline CDR1 and CDR2 sequences are KGHDR and SFDVKD. The CDR3 loop spans 11 amino acids. The V and J ends lost 9 bases and 9 bases respectively, with 11 bases between them. CDR3 coding DNA: TGTGCCACCTCTAGCGTGGGTGAGCAGTTCTTC. It codes for CATSSVGEQFF.

This clonotype was found a few times. The V and J genes are TRBV7-8 and TRBJ1-3; TRBD1 matches at 11 bases. Germline V gives CDR1 SGHVS, CDR2 FQNEAQ. CDR3 length: 17 residues. The junction had 5 bases not matched to a gene; V was cut back by 3 bases and J by 1 base. The CDR3 DNA reads as TGTGCCAGCAGCTTTCACGGACAGGGGGCTTCTGGAAACACCATATATTTT. Its protein product is CASSFHGQGASGNTIYF.